This T cell receptor beta chain was obtained from a study of blood T cell repertoires in COVID-19. Study information: The cDNA or gDNA used as material had been derived from T cells, B-cell-depleted T cells, or PBMCs.

Per the study methods: Amplification of reference gene primers provided the estimated nucleated cell counts. This table comes from immunoSEQ multiplex PCR, and its TCRdb copy is limited to in-frame clones, with some not included. V and J calls and clone size are those listed in that table; D and trimming were worked out from the DNA. The profile shows 220,000 or so clones, almost 90% of them singletons. Germline lookup yields CDR1 SGHRS and CDR2 YFSETQ. The length of the CDR3 is 15 residues. The V end lost 6 bases, the J end lost 1 base, and 16 bases lay between the germline ends. The age range of participants was roughly 18 to 90 years, with residence in about two dozen US areas.

The chain joins TRBV5-1 to TRBJ2-5, with D perhaps TRBD2 (6 bases). The sample comprised PBMCs or T cells enriched from blood (not recorded which). This sequence was found in a man aged 30 to 45 who had been exposed to COVID-19. The CDR3 sequence is CASTKTSPSQETQYF. As DNA, the CDR3 is TGCGCCAGCACCAAGACTAGTCCTAGCCAAGAGACCCAGTACTTC.